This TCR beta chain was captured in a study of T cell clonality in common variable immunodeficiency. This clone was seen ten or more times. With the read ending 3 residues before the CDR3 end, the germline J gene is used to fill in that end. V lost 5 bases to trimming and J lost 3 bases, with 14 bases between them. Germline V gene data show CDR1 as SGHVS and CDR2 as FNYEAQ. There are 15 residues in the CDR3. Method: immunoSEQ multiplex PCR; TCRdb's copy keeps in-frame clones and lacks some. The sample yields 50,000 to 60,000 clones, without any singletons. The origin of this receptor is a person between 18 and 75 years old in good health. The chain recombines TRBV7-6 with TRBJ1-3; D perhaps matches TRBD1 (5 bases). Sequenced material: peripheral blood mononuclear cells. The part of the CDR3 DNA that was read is TGTGCCAGCAGCCCCGAGCCGCAGGGTGGAAACACC. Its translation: CASSPEPQGGNT. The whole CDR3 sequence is CASSPEPQGGNTIYF.